Shown below are 2 T cell receptor beta chains from a single sample sequenced in a study of T cell repertoires in cytomegalovirus infection. Each CDR3 protein gets one entry after TCRdb re-called the reads with MiXCR. This repertoire shows roughly 230,000 distinct CDR3 sequences, over 15% found once; its top ten account for around half. The specimen was CD8+ T cells from PBMCs. The receptors were gathered from a human donor in good health (CMV status not recorded). Some clones in this sample may be carry-over from other donors' samples.

Many counts were recorded for this clonotype. V gene TRBV7-6 combines with J gene TRBJ2-3, with D possibly matching TRBD2 (6 bases). Per germline, CDR1 SGHVS and CDR2 FNYEAQ. The CDR3 is 17 amino acids. Trimming took 5 bases from V and 0 from J, leaving 18 bases between them. CDR3 sequence (DNA): TGTGCCAGCAGCGAATGGGGACTGCAAACTAGCACAGATACGCAGTATTTT. Protein product: CASSEWGLQTSTDTQYF.

This clonotype was counted many times. The chain carries TRBV6-4 and TRBJ1-2; 7 bases are shared with TRBD1. CDR3 length equals 14 residues. The junction had 3 bases not matched to a gene; V was cut back by 3 bases and J by 2 bases. Germline V gene data show CDR1 as MRHNA and CDR2 as SNTAGT. The chain's CDR3 is CASSEQQGNYGYTF. CDR3 nucleotides: TGTGCCAGCAGTGAACAACAGGGGAACTATGGCTACACCTTC.